This T cell receptor (beta chain) is drawn from a study of T-cell memory formation after mild COVID-19. V trimming: 8 bases; J trimming: 8 bases; junction bases outside the gene matches: 6. The CDR3 sequence is 12 residues long. CDR1 is MNHNS and CDR2 is SASEGT in the germline V gene. TCRdb processed the 5' RACE reads anew with MiXCR; each CDR3 protein has one entry. Found here are about 430,000 distinct CDR3 sequences, approximately 24% of them singletons; the top ten hold about 10%. The TCR sequence derives from an adult woman who had mild COVID-19 (a few samples of this study predate the infection). Cell type and time point are not known. The rearrangement links TRBV6-1 to TRBJ2-1, with 7 positions matching TRBD2. Material for sequencing was PBMCs or a T cell subset sorted from them (not recorded which). The CDR3 region has the DNA TGTGCCAGCGGGGCGGGGGTATATGAGCAGTTCTTC. It translates to CASGAGVYEQFF.